This is a list of T cell receptor beta chains from one sample in a study of T cells after yellow fever vaccination. Each CDR3 protein is one row after TCRdb ran MiXCR on the 5' RACE reads. The repertoire holds about 130,000 distinct CDR3 sequences, with more than 7.5% as singletons. The source material was CD8+ T cells sorted from PBMCs, sampled on the day of the yellow fever booster vaccination. These receptor sequences come from a man between 18 and 29 years old who received the YFV17D yellow fever vaccine. The CDR3 runs from the conserved cysteine through the conserved F or W. The D gene is left open where the match is weak. A clone size is listed for some rows: how often the clone was seen (once, few, many), or a class if it is expanded.

CASSLRVGGFSYEQYF,TGTGCCAGCAGTTTAAGGGTTGGCGGATTCTCCTACGAGCAGTACTTC,TRBJ2-7,NA,few,TRBV27
CASLPWSYGLGGELFF,TGTGCCAGTTTACCTTGGAGTTACGGTTTGGGCGGGGAGCTGTTTTTT,TRBJ2-2,NA,once,TRBV6-5
CASSSQTGNRGNTIYF,TGCGCCAGCAGCTCGCAAACAGGGAACCGAGGAAACACCATATATTTT,TRBJ1-3,NA,NA,TRBV4-1
CASSALTSGGVADTQYF,TGTGCCAGCAGCGCCTTAACTAGCGGGGGGGTGGCAGATACGCAGTATTTT,TRBJ2-3,TRBD2,NA,TRBV9
CASSPNPGAYNEQFF,TGTGCCAGCAGCCCGAATCCGGGGGCGTACAATGAGCAGTTCTTC,TRBJ2-1,NA,few,TRBV11-3
CASSFPLTRRAYNEQFF,TGTGCCAGCAGCTTCCCTTTAACTAGGAGAGCCTACAATGAGCAGTTCTTC,TRBJ2-1,NA,NA,TRBV7-9
CASSLNFGQGTGELFF,TGTGCCAGCAGTTTAAATTTCGGCCAGGGGACCGGGGAGCTGTTTTTT,TRBJ2-2,NA,few,TRBV12-3/TRBV12-4
CASSEAGGLYTQYF,TGTGCCAGCAGTGAAGCGGGGGGCCTATATACGCAGTATTTT,TRBJ2-3,TRBD2,NA,TRBV6-4
CASTPRGQGGVTNYGYTF,TGCGCCAGCACCCCAAGAGGGCAAGGGGGTGTAACTAACTATGGCTACACCTTC,TRBJ1-2,NA,NA,TRBV4-1
CASSYSQTGKYNEQFF,TGTGCCAGCAGTTACTCTCAGACAGGGAAATACAATGAGCAGTTCTTC,TRBJ2-1,TRBD1,NA,TRBV6-2/TRBV6-3
CASSLTGGNTEAFF,TGTGCCAGCAGCTTAACAGGGGGGAACACTGAAGCTTTCTTT,TRBJ1-1,TRBD1,many,TRBV13
CASSEAHVRANYGYTF,TGTGCCAGCAGTGAAGCGCATGTCAGGGCGAACTATGGCTACACCTTC,TRBJ1-2,NA,NA,TRBV2
CASRLGYEAFF,TGCGCCAGCAGGTTGGGGTATGAAGCTTTCTTT,TRBJ1-1,NA,NA,TRBV4-1
CASSVSGGGEQYF,TGTGCCAGCAGCGTTAGCGGCGGGGGCGAGCAGTACTTC,TRBJ2-7,TRBD2,many,TRBV9
CASSYSNSEYGYTF,TGTGCCAGCAGTTACTCGAATTCAGAGTATGGCTACACCTTC,TRBJ1-2,NA,few,TRBV6-5
CASSSSLDPGPNTIYF,TGTGCCAGCAGCTCTTCGTTGGATCCGGGGCCAAACACCATATATTTT,TRBJ1-3,NA,NA,TRBV7-9
CASSFWNGPSTDTQYF,TGTGCCAGCAGTTTTTGGAACGGACCTAGCACAGATACGCAGTATTTT,TRBJ2-3,NA,once,TRBV27
CASSEQGATGAFF,TGTGCCAGCAGCGAACAAGGGGCTACAGGAGCTTTCTTT,TRBJ1-1,NA,many,TRBV7-2
CAISGGGTGSWYQETQYF,TGTGCCATCAGTGGAGGGGGGACAGGGAGTTGGTACCAAGAGACCCAGTACTTC,TRBJ2-5,TRBD1,NA,TRBV10-3
CASSLEAVDEKLFF,TGTGCCAGCAGTCTGGAGGCAGTTGATGAAAAACTGTTTTTT,TRBJ1-4,NA,few,TRBV12-3/TRBV12-4
CATGTGDNSPLHF,TGTGCCACCGGGACAGGGGATAATTCACCCCTCCACTTT,TRBJ1-6,TRBD1,NA,TRBV19
CASKEASNEKLFF,TGTGCCAGCAAAGAGGCCAGTAATGAAAAACTGTTTTTT,TRBJ1-4,NA,NA,TRBV2
CASSVGLAGALGNTIYF,TGTGCCAGCAGCGTAGGATTAGCGGGCGCTCTTGGAAACACCATATATTTT,TRBJ1-3,NA,few,TRBV9
CASSQQGAGGLYNEQFF,TGCGCCAGCAGCCAACAGGGGGCGGGGGGGCTGTACAATGAGCAGTTCTTC,TRBJ2-1,NA,NA,TRBV4-1